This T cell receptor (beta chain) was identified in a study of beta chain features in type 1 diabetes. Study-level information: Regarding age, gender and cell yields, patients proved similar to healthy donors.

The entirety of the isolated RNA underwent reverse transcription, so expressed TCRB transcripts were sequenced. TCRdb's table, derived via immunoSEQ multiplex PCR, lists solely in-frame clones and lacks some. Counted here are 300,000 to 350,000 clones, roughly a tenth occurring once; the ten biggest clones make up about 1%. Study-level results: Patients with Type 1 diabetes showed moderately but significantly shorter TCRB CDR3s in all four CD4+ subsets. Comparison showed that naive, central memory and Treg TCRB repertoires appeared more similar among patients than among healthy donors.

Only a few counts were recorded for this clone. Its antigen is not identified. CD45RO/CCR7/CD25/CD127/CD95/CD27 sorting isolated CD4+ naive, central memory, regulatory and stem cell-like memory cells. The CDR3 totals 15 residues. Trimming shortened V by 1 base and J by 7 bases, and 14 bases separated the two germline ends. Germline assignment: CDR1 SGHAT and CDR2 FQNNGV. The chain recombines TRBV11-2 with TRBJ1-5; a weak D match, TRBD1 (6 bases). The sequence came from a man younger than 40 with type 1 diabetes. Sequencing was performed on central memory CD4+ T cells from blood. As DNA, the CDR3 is TGTGCCAGCAGCTTAGGTATCGGGGGCTACCAGCCCCAGCATTTT. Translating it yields CASSLGIGGYQPQHF.